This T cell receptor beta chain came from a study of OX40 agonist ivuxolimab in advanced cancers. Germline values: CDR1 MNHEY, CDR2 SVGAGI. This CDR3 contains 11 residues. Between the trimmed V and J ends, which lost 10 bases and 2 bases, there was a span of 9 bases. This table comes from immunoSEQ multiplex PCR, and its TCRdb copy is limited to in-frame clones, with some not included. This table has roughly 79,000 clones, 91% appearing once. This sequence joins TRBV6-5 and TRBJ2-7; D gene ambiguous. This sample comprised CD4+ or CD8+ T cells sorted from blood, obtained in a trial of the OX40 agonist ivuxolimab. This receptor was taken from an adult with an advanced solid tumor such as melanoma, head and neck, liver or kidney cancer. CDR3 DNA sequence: TGTGCCACCTCACGGCCCTACGAGCAGTACTTC. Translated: CATSRPYEQYF.